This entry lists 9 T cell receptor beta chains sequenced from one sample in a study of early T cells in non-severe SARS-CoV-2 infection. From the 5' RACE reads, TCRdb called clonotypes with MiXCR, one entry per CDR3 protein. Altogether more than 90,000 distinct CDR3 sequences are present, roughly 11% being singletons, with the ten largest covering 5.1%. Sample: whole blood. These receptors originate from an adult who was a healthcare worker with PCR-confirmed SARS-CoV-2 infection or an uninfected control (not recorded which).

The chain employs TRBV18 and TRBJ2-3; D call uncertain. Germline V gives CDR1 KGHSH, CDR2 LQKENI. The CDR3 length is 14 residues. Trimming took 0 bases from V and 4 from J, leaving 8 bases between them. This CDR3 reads CASSPPGISDTQYF. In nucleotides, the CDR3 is TGTGCCAGCTCACCACCGGGGATTTCAGATACGCAGTATTTT.

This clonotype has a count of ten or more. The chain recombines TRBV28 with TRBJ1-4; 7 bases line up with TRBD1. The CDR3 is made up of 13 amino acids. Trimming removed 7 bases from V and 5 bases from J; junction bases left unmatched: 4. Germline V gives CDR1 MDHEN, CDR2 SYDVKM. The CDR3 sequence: CASTGTENEKLFF. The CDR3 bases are TGTGCCAGCACCGGGACAGAAAATGAAAAACTGTTTTTT.

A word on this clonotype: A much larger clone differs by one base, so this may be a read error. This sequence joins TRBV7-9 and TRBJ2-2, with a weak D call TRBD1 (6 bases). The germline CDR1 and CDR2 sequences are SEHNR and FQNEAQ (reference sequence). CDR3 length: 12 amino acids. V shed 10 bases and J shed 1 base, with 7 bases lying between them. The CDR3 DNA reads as TGTGCCACGGGACAGAACACCGGGGAGCTGTTTTTT. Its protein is CATGQNTGELFF.

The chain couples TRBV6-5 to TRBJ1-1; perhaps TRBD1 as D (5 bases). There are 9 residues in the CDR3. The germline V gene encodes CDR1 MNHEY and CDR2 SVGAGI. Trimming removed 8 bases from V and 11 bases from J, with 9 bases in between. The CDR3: CASGTPAFF. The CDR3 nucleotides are TGTGCCAGCGGGACCCCGGCTTTCTTT.

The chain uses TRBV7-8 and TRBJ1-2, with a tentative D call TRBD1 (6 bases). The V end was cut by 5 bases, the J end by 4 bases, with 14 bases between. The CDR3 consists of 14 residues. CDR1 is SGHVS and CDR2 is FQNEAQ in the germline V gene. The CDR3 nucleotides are TGTGCCAGCAGCGCGGACAGTAGACTCTATGGCTACACCTTC. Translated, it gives CASSADSRLYGYTF. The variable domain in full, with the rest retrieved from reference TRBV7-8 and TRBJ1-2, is GAGVSQSPRYKVAKRGQDVALRCDPISGHVSLFWYQQALGQGPEFLTYFQNEAQLDKSGLPSDRFFAERPEGSVSTLKIQRTQQEDSAVYLCASSADSRLYGYTFGSGTRLTVV.

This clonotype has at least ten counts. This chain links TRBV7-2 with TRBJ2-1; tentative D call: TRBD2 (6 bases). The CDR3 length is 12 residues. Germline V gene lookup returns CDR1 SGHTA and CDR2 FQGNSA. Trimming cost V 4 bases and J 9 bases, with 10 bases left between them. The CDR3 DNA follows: TGTGCCAGCAGCTATTACGGGGGTGAGCAGTTCTTC. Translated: CASSYYGGEQFF.

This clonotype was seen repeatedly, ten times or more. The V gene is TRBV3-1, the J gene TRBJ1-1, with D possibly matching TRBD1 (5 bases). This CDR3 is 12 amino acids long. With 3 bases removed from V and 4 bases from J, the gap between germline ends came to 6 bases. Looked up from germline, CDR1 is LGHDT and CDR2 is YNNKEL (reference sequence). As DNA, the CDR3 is TGTGCCAGCAGCCAGGGGGTCACTGAAGCTTTCTTT. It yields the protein CASSQGVTEAFF. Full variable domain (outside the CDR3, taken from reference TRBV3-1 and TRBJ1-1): DTAVSQTPKYLVTQMGNDKSIKCEQNLGHDTMYWYKQDSKKFLKIMFSYNNKELIINETVPNRFSPKSPDKAHLNLHINSLELGDSAVYFCASSQGVTEAFFGQGTRLTVV.

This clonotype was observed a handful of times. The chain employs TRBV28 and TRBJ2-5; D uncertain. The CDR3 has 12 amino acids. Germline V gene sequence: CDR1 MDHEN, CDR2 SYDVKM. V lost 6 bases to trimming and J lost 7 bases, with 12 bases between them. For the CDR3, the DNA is TGTGCCAGCAGCCGTGGACCAGGGACCCAGTACTTC. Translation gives CASSRGPGTQYF.

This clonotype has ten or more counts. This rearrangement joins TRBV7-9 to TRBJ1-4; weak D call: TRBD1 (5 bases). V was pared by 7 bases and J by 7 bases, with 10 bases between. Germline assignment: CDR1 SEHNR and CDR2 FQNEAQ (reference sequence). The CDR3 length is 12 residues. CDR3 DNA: TGTGCCAGCAACCGGAGGGGTGAAAAACTGTTTTTT. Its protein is CASNRRGEKLFF.